The T cell receptor beta chain described here comes from a study of T-cell reconstitution after alpha-beta-depleted transplantation in children listed by TCRdb under 2016. Regarding the complete study: Using TCR repertoire profiling, the study followed T-cell immune reconstitution in a quantitative way in children after TCRalphabeta/CD19-depleted allogeneic hematopoietic cell transplantation.

CDR1 and CDR2, per the germline V gene, are SQVTM and ANQGSEA. The CDR3 numbers 15 residues from cysteine through phenylalanine. The kept DNA is CDR3 alone, 45 bases in frame from the first base. The junction shows trimming of 4 bases on V and 0 bases on J, plus 13 bases between the germline ends. Remarks on this clonotype: The antigen this receptor binds is unknown. No base quality information exists; no much larger clone differs at one position.

The method was PCR. The run used an Illumina HiSeq 2500. TCR library preparation used molecular barcoding, with unique molecular identifiers applied to normalize quantification of the TCRbeta repertoire. TCRdb trimmed the raw reads at Q25, called clones with MiXCR and kept productive beta chains. A single entry per CDR3 protein holds the most common genes and DNA from its merged rows. Within this sample are about 540,000 distinct CDR3 sequences, with around 16% of them counted one time only. Jointly, the top ten make up 2.5% to 3.5% of the sample. The V and J segments used are TRBV29-1 and TRBJ1-5, with the identity of the D gene unclear. The starting material was PBMCs from the stem cell graft donor, obtained from the stem cell graft. This clonotype was obtained from a human donor who donated a stem cell graft to a child with acute lymphoblastic leukemia. The CDR3 in this case is CSVAQTAYSNQPQHF. The DNA sequence reads TGCAGCGTTGCGCAGACCGCATATAGCAATCAGCCCCAGCATTTT.